This is a list of T cell receptor beta chains from one sample in a study of neurological immune-mediated disorders. In TCRdb, the 5' RACE reads were re-called with MiXCR into one record per CDR3 protein. The sample holds tens of thousands of distinct CDR3 sequences; roughly 13% are singletons and the top ten take around 4.3%. The source material was PBMCs. The source is a female donor with HTLV-1-associated myelopathy (HAM/TSP). Both conserved end residues are part of each CDR3. The D gene is left open where the match is weak. Not every row has a clone size; where given, it reads once, few, many or a size class.

>-|TRBJ2-4|-|TRBV20-1
CSVSDPGKAKNIQYF
TGCAGTGTCAGCGACCCTGGGAAAGCCAAAAACATTCAGTACTTC
>-|TRBJ1-1|many|TRBV5-1
CASSLGTVNTEAFF
TGCGCCAGCAGCCTCGGGACGGTGAACACTGAAGCTTTCTTT
>TRBD2|TRBJ2-3|many|TRBV5-1
CASSPGTSAYIHTDTQYF
TGCGCCAGCAGCCCTGGGACTAGCGCGTATATTCATACAGATACGCAGTATTTT
>TRBD1|TRBJ2-3|many|TRBV7-2
CASRPDRDTDTQYF
TGTGCCAGCAGACCCGACAGGGACACAGATACGCAGTATTTT
>TRBD2|TRBJ2-3|many|TRBV5-1
CASRSGGARDTQYF
TGCGCCAGCAGGAGCGGGGGGGCAAGAGATACGCAGTATTTT
>-|TRBJ1-2|many|TRBV5-1
CASSLDAGLDYGYTF
TGCGCCAGCAGCTTGGACGCAGGCTTGGACTATGGCTACACCTTC
>-|TRBJ2-4|many|TRBV10-3
CAISEWDNPNIQYF
TGTGCCATCAGTGAATGGGATAACCCAAACATTCAGTACTTC
>-|TRBJ2-1|many|TRBV5-1
CASSLSGNEQFF
TGCGCCAGCAGCTTGTCTGGGAATGAGCAGTTCTTC
>TRBD1|TRBJ1-5|few|TRBV6-5
CASSSRTGDQPQHF
TGTGCCAGCAGTTCGAGGACAGGGGATCAGCCCCAGCATTTT
>-|TRBJ2-6|many|TRBV24-1
CATSDPESGANVLTF
TGTGCCACCAGTGACCCAGAATCTGGGGCCAACGTCCTGACTTTC
>-|TRBJ2-3|many|TRBV20-1
CSAAWGARDTQYF
TGCAGTGCCGCCTGGGGGGCAAGAGATACGCAGTATTTT
>-|TRBJ2-1|many|TRBV5-1
CASSSGGPYNEQFF
TGCGCCAGCAGCTCTGGGGGGCCCTACAATGAGCAGTTCTTC
>-|TRBJ2-6|many|TRBV20-1
CSAGDAGANVLTF
TGCAGTGCTGGGGACGCTGGGGCCAACGTCCTGACTTTC
>-|TRBJ1-5|many|TRBV5-5
CASSQDQFNQPQHF
TGTGCCAGCAGCCAGGACCAGTTCAATCAGCCCCAGCATTTT
>-|TRBJ1-5|few|TRBV3-1
CASSQDFRVDQPQHF
TGTGCCAGCAGCCAAGATTTCAGGGTTGATCAGCCCCAGCATTTT
>TRBD1|TRBJ2-7|many|TRBV5-1
CASSTHPDRGYEQYF
TGCGCCAGCAGCACACATCCCGACAGGGGTTACGAGCAGTACTTC
>-|TRBJ2-3|many|TRBV6-1
CASSEESLTDTQYF
TGTGCCAGCAGTGAAGAGTCCCTGACAGATACGCAGTATTTT
>-|TRBJ2-2|many|TRBV12-3/TRBV12-4
CASSLLPGELFF
TGTGCCAGCAGTTTACTTCCCGGGGAGCTGTTTTTT
>TRBD1|TRBJ2-6|many|TRBV5-1
CASSGGTGGAFRGANVLTF
TGCGCCAGCAGCGGCGGGACAGGGGGCGCCTTCCGTGGGGCCAACGTCCTGACTTTC
>-|TRBJ1-1|many|TRBV5-1
CASSIHRDGEAFF
TGCGCCAGCAGCATCCACCGGGACGGTGAAGCTTTCTTT
>-|TRBJ1-5|many|TRBV10-3
CAISESLQKGQPQHF
TGTGCCATCAGTGAGTCTTTACAGAAGGGCCAGCCCCAGCATTTT
>TRBD1|TRBJ1-2|many|TRBV24-1
CATSDPGTGGGDGYTF
TGTGCCACCAGTGATCCTGGGACAGGGGGTGGCGATGGCTACACCTTC
>TRBD1|TRBJ2-5|many|TRBV20-1
CSAPSTGARKETQYF
TGCAGTGCCCCAAGTACAGGGGCAAGGAAGGAGACCCAGTACTTC
>-|TRBJ1-6|-|TRBV7-9
CASRLRGVDSPLHF
TGTGCCAGCAGGTTAAGAGGGGTGGATTCACCCCTCCACTTT
>-|TRBJ2-3|many|TRBV21-1
CASSNVRQGASVPTDTQYF
TGTGCCAGCAGCAACGTTCGACAGGGGGCCAGTGTGCCCACAGATACGCAGTATTTT
>-|TRBJ2-7|many|TRBV5-1
CASSLVRDSSYEQYF
TGCGCCAGCAGCTTGGTGCGGGACAGCTCCTACGAGCAGTACTTC
>TRBD2|TRBJ2-7|many|TRBV18
CASSPVSGLAGGDEQYF
TGTGCCAGCTCTCCAGTCTCGGGTCTAGCGGGGGGAGACGAGCAGTACTTC
>-|TRBJ2-4|many|TRBV20-1
CSARDHQASKNIQYF
TGCAGTGCTAGAGATCACCAGGCTTCCAAAAACATTCAGTACTTC
>-|TRBJ1-3|many|TRBV29-1
CSVSRGSGNTIYF
TGCAGCGTTAGCCGGGGCTCTGGAAACACCATATATTTT
>-|TRBJ2-6|many|TRBV5-1
CASSLMGRSGANVLTF
TGCGCCAGCAGCTTGATGGGGCGCTCTGGGGCCAACGTCCTGACTTTC
>-|TRBJ1-2|-|TRBV5-1
CASRSYGGGYTF
TGCGCCAGCAGATCCTACGGGGGCGGCTACACCTTC
>TRBD1|TRBJ1-2|many|TRBV28
CASRYMTGRGGDGYTF
TGTGCCAGCAGATACATGACAGGGCGGGGGGGAGATGGCTACACCTTC
>TRBD1|TRBJ1-4|many|TRBV7-9
CASSLGTGPATNEKLFF
TGTGCCAGCAGCTTAGGGACAGGGCCTGCAACTAATGAAAAACTGTTTTTT
>-|TRBJ2-3|many|TRBV27
CASQFGGRDTQYF
TGTGCCAGCCAATTTGGGGGGCGAGATACGCAGTATTTT
>-|TRBJ1-5|few|TRBV6-5
CASSYSPYGNQPQHF
TGTGCCAGCAGTTACTCTCCGTATGGCAATCAGCCCCAGCATTTT
>-|TRBJ2-2|many|TRBV6-6
CASSYEWGRGGELFF
TGTGCCAGCAGTTACGAGTGGGGGCGCGGCGGGGAGCTGTTTTTT
>-|TRBJ1-4|many|TRBV5-1
CASSPGGEPNEKLFF
TGCGCCAGCAGCCCGGGGGGGGAGCCTAATGAAAAACTGTTTTTT
>TRBD1|TRBJ1-5|many|TRBV4-1
CASSQQDRDNQPQHF
TGCGCCAGCAGCCAACAGGACAGGGACAATCAGCCCCAGCATTTT
>TRBD1|TRBJ2-3|many|TRBV2
CASSERGQSTDTQYF
TGTGCCAGCAGTGAAAGGGGACAGAGCACAGATACGCAGTATTTT
>TRBD1|TRBJ1-6|many|TRBV27
CASRWDRESSPLHF
TGTGCCAGCAGGTGGGACAGGGAGTCTTCACCCCTCCACTTT
>TRBD2|TRBJ2-1|-|TRBV6-5
CASSFTSGSSYNEQFF
TGTGCCAGCAGTTTCACTAGCGGGAGCTCCTACAATGAGCAGTTCTTC
>TRBD2|TRBJ2-1|many|TRBV20-1
CSARDPKAGGYNEQFF
TGCAGTGCTAGAGATCCCAAGGCGGGGGGATACAATGAGCAGTTCTTC
>TRBD2|TRBJ2-1|many|TRBV20-1
CSARALSGLARSNEQFF
TGCAGTGCTAGGGCTCTATCGGGACTAGCGCGTAGCAATGAGCAGTTCTTC
>-|TRBJ2-5|many|TRBV5-1
CASSFGPVETQYF
TGCGCCAGCAGCTTTGGTCCGGTGGAGACCCAGTACTTC
>TRBD2|TRBJ2-7|few|TRBV27
CASRRLAESYEQYF
TGTGCCAGCAGAAGACTAGCGGAAAGCTACGAGCAGTACTTC
>TRBD1|TRBJ2-3|few|TRBV5-1
CASSSGQGATDTQYF
TGCGCCAGCAGCTCCGGACAGGGGGCTACAGATACGCAGTATTTT
>-|TRBJ2-1|many|TRBV9
CASSVETGIYNEQFF
TGTGCCAGCAGCGTAGAAACAGGGATCTACAATGAGCAGTTCTTC
>TRBD1|TRBJ2-2|medium-sized|TRBV7-9
CAILEDRATGELFF
TGTGCCATCCTGGAGGACAGGGCCACCGGGGAGCTGTTTTTT
>-|TRBJ1-6|many|TRBV15
CATSRNPGNSPLHF
TGTGCCACCAGCAGGAACCCGGGCAATTCACCCCTCCACTTT
>TRBD2|TRBJ2-7|many|TRBV5-1
CASSLDPSGLYEQYF
TGCGCCAGCAGCTTGGATCCTAGCGGGTTATACGAGCAGTACTTC
>-|TRBJ1-6|many|TRBV4-1
CASSQDRVYNSPLHF
TGCGCCAGCAGCCAAGATCGGGTCTATAATTCACCCCTCCACTTT
>-|TRBJ2-7|many|TRBV12-3/TRBV12-4
CASSPGQGSEQYF
TGTGCCAGCAGTCCGGGACAAGGGAGCGAGCAGTACTTC
>TRBD1|TRBJ2-5|many|TRBV28
CASSLPSRDRVVTQYF
TGTGCCAGCAGTTTGCCATCCCGGGACAGGGTTGTGACCCAGTACTTC